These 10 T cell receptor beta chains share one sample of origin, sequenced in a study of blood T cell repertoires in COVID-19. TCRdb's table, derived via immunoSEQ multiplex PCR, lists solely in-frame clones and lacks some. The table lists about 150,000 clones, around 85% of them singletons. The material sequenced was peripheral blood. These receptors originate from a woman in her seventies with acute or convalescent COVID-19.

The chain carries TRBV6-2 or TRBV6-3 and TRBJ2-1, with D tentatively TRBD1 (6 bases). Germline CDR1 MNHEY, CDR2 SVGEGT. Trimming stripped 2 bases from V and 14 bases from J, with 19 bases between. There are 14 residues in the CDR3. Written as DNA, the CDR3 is TGTGCCAGCAGTTACCAGGGGACGACGAAATCTGAGTTCTTC. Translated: CASSYQGTTKSEFF.

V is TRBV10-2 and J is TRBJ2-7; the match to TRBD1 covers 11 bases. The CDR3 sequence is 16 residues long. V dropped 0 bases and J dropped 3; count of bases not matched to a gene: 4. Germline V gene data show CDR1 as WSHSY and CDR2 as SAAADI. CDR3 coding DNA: TGCGCCAGCAGTGAGTCCACCGGGACAGGGGGCTACGAGCAGTACGTC. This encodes CASSESTGTGGYEQYV.

This chain's CDR3 is CASSFKGGITEAFF. The CDR3 region has the DNA TGTGCCAGCAGTTTCAAAGGGGGAATCACTGAAGCTTTCTTT. The V call is TRBV6-6, the J call TRBJ1-1; TRBD1 is a possible D gene (6 bases). CDR3 length: 14 amino acids. Germline V CDR1 and CDR2: MNHNY, SVGAGI (reference sequence). V was pared by 4 bases and J by 4 bases, with 13 bases between.

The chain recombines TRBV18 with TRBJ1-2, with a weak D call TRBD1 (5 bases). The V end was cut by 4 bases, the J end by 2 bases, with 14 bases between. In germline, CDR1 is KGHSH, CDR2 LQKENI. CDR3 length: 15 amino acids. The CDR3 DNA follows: TGTGCCAGCTCACAGGACCAGGGCCTCAACTATGGCTACACCTTC. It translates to CASSQDQGLNYGYTF.

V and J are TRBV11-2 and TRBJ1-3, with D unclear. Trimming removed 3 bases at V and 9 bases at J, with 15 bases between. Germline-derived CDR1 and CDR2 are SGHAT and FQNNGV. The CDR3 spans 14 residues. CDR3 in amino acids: CASSFHLARGTIYF. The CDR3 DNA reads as TGTGCCAGCAGCTTTCACCTGGCCCGGGGCACCATATATTTT.

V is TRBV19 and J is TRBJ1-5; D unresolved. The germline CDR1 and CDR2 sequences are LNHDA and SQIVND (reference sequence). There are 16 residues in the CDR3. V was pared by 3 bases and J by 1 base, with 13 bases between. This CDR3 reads CASSITQFISNQPQHF. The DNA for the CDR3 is TGTGCCAGTAGTATCACACAGTTCATCAGCAATCAGCCCCAGCATTTT.

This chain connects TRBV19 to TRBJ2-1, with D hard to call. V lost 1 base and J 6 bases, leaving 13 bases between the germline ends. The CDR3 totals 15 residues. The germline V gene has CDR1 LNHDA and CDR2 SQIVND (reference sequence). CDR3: CASSIGPRPGNEQFF. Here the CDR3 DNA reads TGTGCCAGTAGTATAGGTCCAAGACCGGGCAATGAGCAGTTCTTC. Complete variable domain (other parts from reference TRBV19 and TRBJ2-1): DGGITQSPKYLFRKEGQNVTLSCEQNLNHDAMYWYRQDPGQGLRLIYYSQIVNDFQKGDIAEGYSVSREKKESFPLTVTSAQKNPTAFYLCASSIGPRPGNEQFFGPGTRLTVL.

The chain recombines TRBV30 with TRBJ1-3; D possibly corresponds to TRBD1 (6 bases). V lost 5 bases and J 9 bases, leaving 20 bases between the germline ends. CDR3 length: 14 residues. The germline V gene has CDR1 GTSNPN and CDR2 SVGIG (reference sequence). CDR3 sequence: CAWVNGGAWGTIYF. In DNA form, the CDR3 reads TGTGCCTGGGTCAACGGGGGGGCCTGGGGCACCATATATTTT.

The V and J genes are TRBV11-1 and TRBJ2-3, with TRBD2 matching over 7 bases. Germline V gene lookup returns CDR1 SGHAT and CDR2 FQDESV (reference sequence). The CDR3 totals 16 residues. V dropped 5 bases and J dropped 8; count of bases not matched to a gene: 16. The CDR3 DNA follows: TGTGCCAGCAGCCCCGGGACCGAGGGAGGGGATTCTACGCAGTATTTT. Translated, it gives CASSPGTEGGDSTQYF.

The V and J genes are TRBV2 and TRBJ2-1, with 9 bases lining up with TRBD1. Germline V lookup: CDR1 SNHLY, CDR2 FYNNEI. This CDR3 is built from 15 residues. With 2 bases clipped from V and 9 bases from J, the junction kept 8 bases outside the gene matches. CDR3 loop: CASSELGQGRSEQFF. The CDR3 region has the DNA TGTGCCAGCAGTGAACTGGGACAGGGAAGAAGTGAGCAGTTCTTC.